What follows is one T cell receptor (beta chain) and its context. Its antigen is as yet unknown. These data belong to a study of CD8 T cells in ankylosing spondylitis. Study results and limitations: Some of the motif variants had earlier been found in reactive arthritis patients' fluid and blood.

Germline CDR1 is SGDLS and CDR2 is YYNGEE. This CDR3 is 16 amino acids long. The ends were cut back, 0 bases at V and 2 bases at J, with 11 bases in the middle. Quantitative 5'-RACE with molecular barcodes produced the TCR beta libraries. Each CDR3 protein is one row after TCRdb ran MiXCR on the 5' RACE reads. The table lists about 340,000 distinct CDR3 sequences, approximately 15% of them singletons. The sequencing input was blood, either unsorted or a sorted T cell fraction (not recorded which). The origin of this receptor is a male donor with ankylosing spondylitis or in good health (not recorded which). The V gene is TRBV9, the J gene TRBJ2-2; D ambiguous. The CDR3 protein is CASSVDVTPNTGELFF. CDR3 bases: TGTGCCAGCAGCGTAGATGTGACACCTAACACCGGGGAGCTGTTTTTT.